The rows below give T cell receptor beta chains drawn from one sample of a study of blood T cell repertoires in COVID-19. Method: immunoSEQ multiplex PCR; TCRdb's copy keeps in-frame clones and lacks some. Of 25,000 to 35,000 clones in the sample, approximately 92% were seen once. Sequencing used peripheral blood. These receptors were taken from a man older than 75 with acute or convalescent COVID-19. Each CDR3 is given with its conserved first and last residue. A D gene is named only where the DNA matches it firmly. Clone size is stated in some rows and not others, as once, few, many or a class when expanded.

TRBV25-1	-	TRBJ2-1	TRBD2	CASSDPTSGVNEQFF	TGTGCCAGCAGTGATCCGACTAGCGGGGTCAATGAGCAGTTCTTC
TRBV5-4	-	TRBJ1-6	TRBD1	CASSLPGQASSPLHF	TGTGCCAGCAGCTTACCGGGACAGGCGAGCTCACCCCTCCACTTT
TRBV11-2	-	TRBJ2-1	-	CASSLGPRVEQFF	TGTGCCAGCAGCTTAGGGCCGAGGGTTGAGCAGTTCTTC
TRBV19	-	TRBJ1-1	-	CASSPLSAGNTEAFF	TGTGCCAGTAGTCCCCTTTCGGCAGGGAACACTGAAGCTTTCTTT
TRBV9	-	TRBJ1-3	-	CASSVNEGIGNTIYF	TGTGCCAGCAGCGTCAATGAGGGAATCGGAAACACCATATATTTT
TRBV28	once	TRBJ2-3	TRBD1	CASSSGQDTDTQYF	TGTGCCAGCAGTTCCGGACAGGACACAGATACGCAGTATTTT
TRBV3-1/TRBV3-2	-	TRBJ1-6	-	CASSRQPGSPLHF	TGTGCCAGCAGCCGACAGCCAGGTTCACCCCTCCACTTT
TRBV7-2	-	TRBJ1-3	-	CASSSRGGDGNTIYF	TGTGCCAGCAGCTCAAGGGGGGGGGACGGAAACACCATATATTTT
TRBV5-6	-	TRBJ1-2	TRBD1	CASSPPGQGRGGYTF	TGTGCCAGCAGCCCACCGGGACAGGGGCGAGGAGGCTACACCTTC
TRBV24-1	-	TRBJ2-1	-	CATEAGGTRGEQFF	TGTGCCACCGAGGCGGGCGGGACCCGGGGTGAGCAGTTCTTC
TRBV5-4	-	TRBJ2-7	TRBD2	CASSEPSGTYEQYF	TGTGCCAGCAGCGAGCCTAGCGGGACCTACGAGCAGTACTTC
TRBV7-2	few	TRBJ1-1	TRBD1	CASSLGQGAGLNTEAFF	TGTGCCAGCAGCTTAGGGCAGGGGGCCGGCCTGAACACTGAAGCTTTCTTT
TRBV11-2	few	TRBJ2-3	-	CASSFQGITDTQYF	TGTGCCAGCAGCTTCCAGGGAATCACAGATACGCAGTATTTT
TRBV4-1	-	TRBJ1-4	-	CASSQAHNEKLFF	TGCGCCAGCAGCCAAGCCCATAATGAAAAACTGTTTTTT
TRBV9	-	TRBJ1-2	TRBD1	CASSGGTGGFGYTF	TGTGCCAGCAGCGGAGGGACAGGGGGCTTTGGCTACACCTTC
TRBV30	few	TRBJ1-3	TRBD1	CAWKGQGLIGNTIYF	TGTGCCTGGAAGGGACAGGGATTAATTGGAAACACCATATATTTT
TRBV29-1	-	TRBJ2-2	-	CSAGITSPQNTGELFF	TGCAGCGCCGGGATAACATCACCCCAAAACACCGGGGAGCTGTTTTTT
TRBV28	-	TRBJ1-6	-	CASRYGGGTHGVSPLHF	TGTGCCAGCCGTTATGGGGGGGGGACCCACGGGGTTTCACCCCTCCACTTT